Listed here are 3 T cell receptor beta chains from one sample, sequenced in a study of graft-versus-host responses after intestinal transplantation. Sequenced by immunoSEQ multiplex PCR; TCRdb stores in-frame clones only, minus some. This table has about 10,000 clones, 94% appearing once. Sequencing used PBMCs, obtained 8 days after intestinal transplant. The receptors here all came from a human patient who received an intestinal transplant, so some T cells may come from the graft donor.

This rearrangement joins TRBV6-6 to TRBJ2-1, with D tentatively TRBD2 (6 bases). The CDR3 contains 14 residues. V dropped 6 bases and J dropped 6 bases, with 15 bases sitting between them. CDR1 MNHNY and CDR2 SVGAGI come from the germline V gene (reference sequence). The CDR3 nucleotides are TGTGCCAGCAGCCCATGGGCGGGAAGCAATGAGCAGTTCTTC. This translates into CASSPWAGSNEQFF.

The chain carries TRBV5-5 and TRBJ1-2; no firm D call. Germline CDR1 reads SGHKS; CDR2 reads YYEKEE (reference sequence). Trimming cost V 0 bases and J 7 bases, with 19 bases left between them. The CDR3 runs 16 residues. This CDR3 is CASSLGGSAAQSGYTF. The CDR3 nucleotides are TGTGCCAGCAGCTTGGGAGGGTCCGCCGCCCAAAGTGGCTACACCTTC.

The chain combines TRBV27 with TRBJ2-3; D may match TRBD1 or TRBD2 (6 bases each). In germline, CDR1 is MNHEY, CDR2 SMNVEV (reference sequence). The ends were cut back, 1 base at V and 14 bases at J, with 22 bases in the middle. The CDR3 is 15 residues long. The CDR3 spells CASSLLVGDGRGVYF. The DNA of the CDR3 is TGTGCCAGCAGTTTATTGGTCGGGGACGGAAGGGGGGTGTATTTT.